Each of the 25 T cell receptor beta chains below was sequenced from the same sample in a study of T cells in Graves' hyperthyroidism and ophthalmopathy. The TCR beta CDR3 regions underwent amplification using RNA transcripts as the source. Carried out on the TCR CDR3, a first-round RT-PCR used the HTBI primer set. TCRdb recomputed calls from the multiplex PCR reads with MiXCR, one row per CDR3 protein. This table has 380,000 or so distinct CDR3 sequences, approximately 19% appearing once. The sequenced sample was blood. All receptors come from a woman between 18 and 30 years old with Graves' hyperthyroidism.

This clonotype appeared many times. The rearrangement joins TRBV12-3 or TRBV12-4 to TRBJ1-3; possibly TRBD1 for D (6 bases). Deletions cut 6 bases from V and 4 bases from J, with 16 bases between. The CDR3 is 15 amino acids. The CDR3 coding sequence is TGTGCCAGCAGCAAGACGGGGGCGCCGGGAAACACCATATATTTT. Translated: CASSKTGAPGNTIYF.

In DNA form, the CDR3 reads TGTGCCAGCAGCGTGCGACCCCGGACAGGTTTGAACACTGAAGCTTTCTTT. Its translation is CASSVRPRTGLNTEAFF. The chain uses TRBV11-2 and TRBJ1-1; 7 nucleotides align to TRBD1. Germline trimming cut 5 bases from V and 0 bases from J; bases unmatched to any gene: 12. The CDR3 has 17 residues. Germline assignment: CDR1 SGHAT and CDR2 FQNNGV.

This clonotype was recorded at least ten times. CDR3 bases: TGTGCCAGCAGCTTAGAGCCAGGGCGAGTAGAGACCCAGTACTTC. It specifies CASSLEPGRVETQYF. The chain employs TRBV7-9 and TRBJ2-5; possible D gene TRBD1, 5 bases. The CDR3 contains 15 residues. Germline lookup yields CDR1 SEHNR and CDR2 FQNEAQ (reference sequence). The V end was cut by 1 base, the J end by 4 bases, with 13 bases between.

This clonotype was seen at least ten times. This rearrangement joins TRBV28 to TRBJ2-7, with D unresolved. Germline CDR1 MDHEN, CDR2 SYDVKM. This CDR3 has 12 amino acids. With 6 bases removed from V and 3 bases from J, the gap between germline ends came to 9 bases. CDR3 coding DNA: TGTGCCAGCAGATTAGACAACTACGAGCAGTACTTC. Its protein product is CASRLDNYEQYF. Based on the CDR3 plus reference TRBV28 and TRBJ2-7, the full variable domain is DVKVTQSSRYLVKRTGEKVFLECVQDMDHENMFWYRQDPGLGLRLIYFSYDVKMKEKGDIPEGYSVSREKKERFSLILESASTNQTSMYLCASRLDNYEQYFGPGTRLTVT.

There are many counts of this clonotype. This chain links TRBV11-2 with TRBJ2-7; the match to TRBD1 covers 8 bases. Germline assignment: CDR1 SGHAT and CDR2 FQNNGV. The CDR3 is 13 residues long. The trim removed 5 bases at V and 3 bases at J, leaving 3 bases unmatched. CDR3 DNA: TGTGCCAGCAGCCTACAGGGGGGCTACGAGCAGTACTTC. This encodes CASSLQGGYEQYF. Variable domain in full (rest from reference TRBV11-2 and TRBJ2-7): EAGVAQSPRYKIIEKRQSVAFWCNPISGHATLYWYQQILGQGPKLLIQFQNNGVVDDSQLPKDRFSAERLKGVDSTLKIQPAKLEDSAVYLCASSLQGGYEQYFGPGTRLTVT.

This clonotype was seen ten or more times. The rearrangement joins TRBV18 to TRBJ1-5; the D is unclear. The CDR3 consists of 13 residues. Trimming cost V 3 bases and J 4 bases, with 7 bases left between them. Germline V gene lookup returns CDR1 KGHSH and CDR2 LQKENI. CDR3: CASSPIGNQPQHF. CDR3 DNA: TGTGCCAGCTCACCGATAGGGAATCAGCCCCAGCATTTT.

The table lists this clonotype with many counts. The chain has TRBV2 and TRBJ1-5; 7 positions match TRBD1. Trimming at V came to 5 bases and at J to 1 base, leaving 11 bases not matched to a gene. This CDR3 spans 17 amino acids. CDR1 is SNHLY and CDR2 is FYNNEI in the germline V gene. In nucleotides, the CDR3 is TGTGCCAGCAGTTTTACTCCACAGGGGTTGAGCAATCAGCCCCAGCATTTT. Translation: CASSFTPQGLSNQPQHF.

The chain joins TRBV20-1 to TRBJ2-7; D is possibly TRBD2 (6 bases). Looked up from germline, CDR1 is DFQATT and CDR2 is SNEGSKA (reference sequence). The CDR3 length is 13 residues. V was cut by 6 bases and J by 0 bases, with 12 bases left in between. DNA of the CDR3: TGCAGTGCGGGTTGGACTAACTCCTACGAGCAGTACTTC. It translates to CSAGWTNSYEQYF.

This clonotype was recorded at least ten times. The chain is built from TRBV6-1 and TRBJ1-1; maybe TRBD1 (6 bases). Trimming removed 6 bases at V and 12 bases at J, with 20 bases between. Germline V gene lookup returns CDR1 MNHNS and CDR2 SASEGT. This CDR3 region has 13 residues. The CDR3 DNA reads TGTGCCAGCAGCCAAAATGTTCAGGGGTTATCTTTCTTT. Protein product: CASSQNVQGLSFF.

At least ten counts were recorded for this clonotype. V and J are TRBV27 and TRBJ1-4; D unclear. CDR1 and CDR2 (germline): MNHEY, SMNVEV (reference sequence). CDR3 length: 10 residues. V lost 10 bases to trimming and J lost 6 bases, with 6 bases between them. CDR3 sequence reads: CANPDEKLFF. CDR3 nucleotide sequence: TGTGCCAACCCGGATGAAAAACTGTTTTTT. The full variable domain, rest sourced from reference TRBV27 and TRBJ1-4, is EAQVTQNPRYLITVTGKKLTVTCSQNMNHEYMSWYRQDPGLGLRQIYYSMNVEVTDKGDVPEGYKVSRKEKRNFPLILESPSPNQTSLYFCANPDEKLFFGSGTQLSVL.

This clonotype was counted only a few times. The rearrangement links TRBV3-1 to TRBJ1-5; D call uncertain. The V and J ends lost 1 base and 0 bases respectively, with 1 base between them. The CDR3 length is 13 residues. Germline CDR1 is LGHDT and CDR2 is YNNKEL (reference sequence). CDR3 bases: TGTGCCAGCAGCCAAGCTAGCAATCAGCCCCAGCATTTT. Its translation is CASSQASNQPQHF. The entire variable domain, with the rest obtained from reference TRBV3-1 and TRBJ1-5, is as follows: DTAVSQTPKYLVTQMGNDKSIKCEQNLGHDTMYWYKQDSKKFLKIMFSYNNKELIINETVPNRFSPKSPDKAHLNLHINSLELGDSAVYFCASSQASNQPQHFGDGTRLSIL.

The V gene is TRBV12-3 or TRBV12-4, the J gene TRBJ1-1; D perhaps matches TRBD1 (6 bases). The CDR3 length is 14 residues. The V end lost 7 bases, the J end lost 2 bases, and 14 bases lay between the germline ends. This chain's CDR3 is CASTETGYNTEAFF. The CDR3 DNA sequence: TGTGCCAGCACCGAGACAGGTTATAACACTGAAGCTTTCTTT.

This clonotype occurred many times. The chain combines TRBV7-3 with TRBJ1-5; D not resolved. The V gene lost 3 bases and the J gene lost 4 bases, with 7 bases spanning the gap. CDR1 and CDR2 (germline): SGHTA, FQGTGA. This CDR3 has 13 residues. The chain's CDR3 is CASSLTSNQPQHF. DNA for the CDR3: TGTGCCAGCAGCTTGACGTCGAATCAGCCCCAGCATTTT.

This clonotype was detected many times. This sequence joins TRBV6-1 and TRBJ1-5; tentatively, D is TRBD1 (5 bases). Germline-derived CDR1 and CDR2 are MNHNS and SASEGT. The CDR3 is made up of 14 amino acids. The V end lost 0 bases, the J end lost 9 bases, and 12 bases lay between the germline ends. As DNA, the CDR3 is TGTGCCAGCAGTGAAGCTGGGGGAGGGTCGCCCCAGCATTTT. Residues: CASSEAGGGSPQHF.

This chain connects TRBV30 to TRBJ1-2; perhaps TRBD1 as D (5 bases). Trimming cost V 1 base and J 8 bases, with 8 bases left between them. CDR3 length: 11 residues. Germline loops: CDR1 GTSNPN, CDR2 SVGIG (reference sequence). This chain's CDR3 is CAWSGPGGYTF. CDR3 DNA: TGTGCCTGGAGTGGGCCAGGGGGCTACACCTTC.

Comments on this clonotype: A much larger clone differs from this one at a single base, so this may be a read error. V and J are TRBV2 and TRBJ1-2; TRBD1 is a possible D gene (6 bases). Germline CDR1 is SNHLY and CDR2 is FYNNEI. The CDR3 runs to 16 residues. The CDR3 region has the DNA TGTGCCAGCAGTGAATCGCTTCTTGGCAGGGGACCCCAACCCTTCTTC. This encodes CASSESLLGRGPQPFF.

This clonotype was observed many times. This sequence joins TRBV3-1 and TRBJ2-7, with 7 bases aligning to TRBD1. The CDR3 sequence is 13 residues long. CDR1 is LGHDT and CDR2 is YNNKEL in the germline V gene (reference sequence). Trimming took 3 bases from V and 3 from J; bases not matched to a gene: 2. The CDR3 region is CASSHGQVYEQYF. The CDR3 DNA is TGTGCCAGCAGCCACGGACAGGTCTACGAGCAGTACTTC.

Ten or more counts support this clonotype. This chain links TRBV2 with TRBJ1-5; D is unresolved. Germline values: CDR1 SNHLY, CDR2 FYNNEI. This CDR3 contains 13 residues. V was pared by 8 bases and J by 0 bases, with 8 bases between. The CDR3 is CASRPSSNQPQHF. CDR3 DNA: TGTGCCAGCCGCCCCAGTAGCAATCAGCCCCAGCATTTT.

This clonotype was counted between two and nine times. The chain carries TRBV12-5 and TRBJ1-2; a possible D gene is TRBD1 (6 bases). V shed 3 bases and J shed 8 bases, with 22 bases lying between them. The CDR3 extends over 16 amino acids. CDR1 and CDR2 (germline): LGHNT, FRNRAP. The CDR3 spells CASGFALTGRDSGYTF. The CDR3 bases are TGTGCTAGTGGTTTTGCCCTGACAGGCCGGGATTCCGGCTACACCTTC.

This clonotype was detected many times. This rearrangement joins TRBV5-1 to TRBJ2-2; TRBD1 matches 7 bases. Germline V lookup: CDR1 SGHRS, CDR2 YFSETQ. The CDR3 sequence is 15 residues long. V lost 0 bases and J lost 4; bases outside the gene matches: 3. This chain's CDR3 is CASSLEQGPTGELFF. CDR3 nucleotide sequence: TGCGCCAGCAGCTTGGAACAGGGGCCCACCGGGGAGCTGTTTTTT.

CDR3 residues: CASSPLGGFSGNTIYF. The CDR3 DNA is TGTGCCAGCTCACCACTTGGTGGTTTCTCTGGAAACACCATATATTTT. This chain joins TRBV18 and TRBJ1-3; D unclear. V lost 1 base and J 0 bases, leaving 10 bases between the germline ends. CDR3 length: 16 residues. The germline V gene encodes CDR1 KGHSH and CDR2 LQKENI.

The count of this clonotype is one. The junction differs from germline at one of its ends, possibly a read error. This chain uses TRBV7-3 with TRBJ1-1; 7 bases line up with TRBD1. The CDR3 loop spans 14 amino acids. Germline-derived CDR1 and CDR2 are SGHTA and FQGTGA. The CDR3 DNA sequence: TGTGCCCGCAGCTTACAGGGGTGGGGCACTGAAGCCTTCTTT. It translates to CARSLQGWGTEAFF.

The rearrangement joins TRBV12-3 or TRBV12-4 to TRBJ1-2; 8 bases are a match to TRBD1. This CDR3 comprises 16 residues. V lost 4 bases to trimming and J lost 3 bases; unmatched junction nucleotides: 10. The CDR3 here is CASSSGQANNHYGYTF. CDR3 sequence (DNA): TGTGCCAGCAGTTCGGGACAGGCAAATAATCACTATGGCTACACCTTC.

This clonotype was observed many times. The chain employs TRBV30 and TRBJ1-1, with D uncertain. Trimming stripped 0 bases from V and 0 bases from J, with 5 bases between. This CDR3 has 13 residues. CDR1 is GTSNPN and CDR2 is SVGIG in the germline V gene (reference sequence). CDR3: CAWSVGMNTEAFF. In DNA form, the CDR3 reads TGTGCCTGGAGTGTGGGTATGAACACTGAAGCTTTCTTT.

In this sample, this clonotype turned up many times. For the CDR3, the DNA is TGTGCCAGCAGTTACAGACGCGCCTCCTATGGCTACACCTTC. This translates into CASSYRRASYGYTF. The rearrangement uses TRBV6-2 or TRBV6-3 and TRBJ1-2; D is uncertain. V was trimmed by 2 bases and J by 4 bases, leaving 11 bases between them. In germline, CDR1 is MNHEY, CDR2 SVGEGT. The CDR3 has 14 residues.